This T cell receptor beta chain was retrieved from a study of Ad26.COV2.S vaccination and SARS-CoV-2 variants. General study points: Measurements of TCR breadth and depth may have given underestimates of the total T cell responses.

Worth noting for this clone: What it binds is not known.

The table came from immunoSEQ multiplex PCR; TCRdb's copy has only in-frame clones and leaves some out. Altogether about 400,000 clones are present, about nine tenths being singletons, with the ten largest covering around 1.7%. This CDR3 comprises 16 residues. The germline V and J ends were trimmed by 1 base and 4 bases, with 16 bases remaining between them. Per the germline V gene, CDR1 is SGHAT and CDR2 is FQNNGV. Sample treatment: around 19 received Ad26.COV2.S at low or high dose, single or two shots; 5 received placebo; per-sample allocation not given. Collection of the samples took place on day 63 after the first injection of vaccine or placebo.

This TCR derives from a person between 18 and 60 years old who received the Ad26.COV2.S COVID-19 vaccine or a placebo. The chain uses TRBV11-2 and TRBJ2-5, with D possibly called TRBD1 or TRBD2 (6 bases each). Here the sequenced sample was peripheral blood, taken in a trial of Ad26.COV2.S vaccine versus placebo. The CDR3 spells CASSLGAGQRAETQYF. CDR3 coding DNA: TGTGCCAGCAGCTTAGGTGCCGGACAGCGGGCAGAGACCCAGTACTTC.